This section outlines one T cell receptor (beta chain) sequence together with its context. Its specificity is unknown. This CDR3 comprises 13 residues. Germline-derived CDR1 and CDR2 are SGHTA and FQGTGA. The V end lost 5 bases, the J end lost 5 bases, and 12 bases lay between the germline ends. All the donors were Caucasian adults who lived in Nashville, Tennessee. The data derive from a study of shared clonotypes between healthy human individuals. General study points: Although depth was large, rarefaction showed that sequencing of the sorted subsets was incomplete.

Profiled with immunoSEQ multiplex PCR; TCRdb holds only in-frame clones, not every one. The sample records 2 million to 3 million clones, roughly 93% being singletons. This rearrangement joins TRBV7-3 to TRBJ1-1; weak D call: TRBD1 (6 bases). Sequencing used naive CD4+ T cells from PBMCs. Subset noted: CD45RA+ positively selected. The origin of this receptor is a young man in good health. Some clones in this sample may be carry-over from other donors' samples. The CDR3 coding sequence is TGTGCCAGCAGCACGGGGAGGGGGACTGAAGCTTTCTTT. It translates to CASSTGRGTEAFF.